This entry lists 27 T cell receptor beta chains sequenced from one sample in a study of blood T cell repertoires in COVID-19 (dated by TCRdb to 2018 to 2021). Library preparation used the immunoSEQ multiplex PCR assay. TCRdb took over this immuneACCESS table, retaining in-frame rearrangements with V and J assigned. Such tables are incomplete; in checked studies, under half of the missing clones stem from an unresolved V gene, and the remainder is unexplained. The sample table shows 60,000 to 65,000 clones, and around 77% are seen once. The ten biggest clones cover around 4.9% of the sample. What was sequenced was peripheral blood. Receptors originate from a woman in her 70s with COVID-19, enrolled during active disease.

The V call is TRBV19, the J call TRBJ2-1; 7 bases line up with TRBD1. The germline V gene encodes CDR1 LNHDA and CDR2 SQIVND (reference sequence). The V and J ends lost 9 bases and 7 bases, in that order; junction bases with no gene match: 9. The CDR3 consists of 13 residues. The CDR3 region is CASHRTGANEQFF. CDR3 sequence (DNA): TGTGCCAGCCATAGAACAGGGGCAAATGAGCAGTTCTTC.

The V call is TRBV11-3, the J call TRBJ2-1; 11 positions match TRBD2. This CDR3 contains 15 residues. After removal of 2 bases from V and 6 bases from J, the junction contained 3 bases not matched to a gene. Per germline, CDR1 SGHNT and CDR2 YENEEA. The CDR3, as DNA: TGTGCCAGCAGCTTAACTAGCGGGAGTGGCAATGAGCAGTTCTTC. It is translated as CASSLTSGSGNEQFF. Drawing the rest from reference TRBV11-3 and TRBJ2-1, the complete variable domain is EAGVVQSPRYKIIEKKQPVAFWCNPISGHNTLYWYLQNLGQGPELLIRYENEEAVDDSQLPKDRFSAERLKGVDSTLKIQPAELGDSAVYLCASSLTSGSGNEQFFGPGTRLTVL.

The rearrangement links TRBV10-3 to TRBJ1-1; perhaps TRBD1 as D (6 bases). The CDR3 has 11 amino acids. The V gene lost 3 bases and the J gene lost 10 bases, with 9 bases spanning the gap. Germline assignment: CDR1 ENHRY and CDR2 SYGVKD. The CDR3 loop is CAISEQGPAFF. In DNA form, the CDR3 reads TGTGCCATCAGTGAACAGGGCCCAGCTTTCTTT.

The chain is built from TRBV5-1 and TRBJ2-5; maybe TRBD2 (7 bases). This CDR3 comprises 13 residues. Trimming took off 4 bases at V and 5 bases at J, with 12 bases between the two ends. Germline loops: CDR1 SGHRS, CDR2 YFSETQ. CDR3 DNA sequence: TGCGCCAGCAGCAACTGGGGGGGCGAGACCCAGTACTTC. Residues: CASSNWGGETQYF.

This chain joins TRBV5-6 and TRBJ1-2; TRBD1 matches at 7 bases. After removal of 2 bases from V and 8 bases from J, the junction contained 12 bases not matched to a gene. The germline V gene encodes CDR1 SGHDT and CDR2 YYEEEE. This CDR3 has 15 residues. The CDR3: CASSLGTALTEGYTF. CDR3 nucleotide sequence: TGTGCCAGCAGCTTAGGGACAGCCCTTACGGAAGGCTACACCTTC.

Only one count was recorded for this clone. The rearrangement uses TRBV4-2 and TRBJ2-5, with no clear D. The V gene lost 6 bases and the J gene lost 5 bases, with 7 bases spanning the gap. The length of the CDR3 is 11 residues. The V gene's germline CDR1 is LGHNA and CDR2 YNFKEQ. The CDR3 DNA reads as TGTGCCAGCAGGGAGACGGAGACCCAGTACTTC. The encoded protein is CASRETETQYF.

The DNA for the CDR3 is TGTGCCAGCAGGAGGGGACTAGCGGGGGGCAATGAGCAGTTCTTC. Amino acids: CASRRGLAGGNEQFF. V is TRBV2 and J is TRBJ2-1; 15 nucleotides align to TRBD2. Trimming removed 6 bases from V and 6 bases from J; junction bases left unmatched: 3. Germline V CDR1 and CDR2: SNHLY, FYNNEI. The CDR3 totals 15 residues.

This chain links TRBV24-1 with TRBJ1-1, with 9 bases lining up with TRBD1. Germline-derived CDR1 and CDR2 are KGHDR and SFDVKD. Trimming removed 5 bases from V and 8 bases from J; junction bases left unmatched: 11. The CDR3 has 15 residues. CDR3 sequence (DNA): TGTGCCACCAGTGTCCCGGACAGGGGATGCAGAGAAGCTTTCTTT. This gives the protein CATSVPDRGCREAFF.

This chain joins TRBV5-4 and TRBJ1-1; 8 bases map to TRBD1. The V and J ends lost 2 bases and 8 bases, in that order; junction bases with no gene match: 8. Germline CDR1 SGHNT, CDR2 YYREEE (reference sequence). The CDR3 sequence is 14 residues long. The DNA of the CDR3 is TGTGCCAGCAGCTTTGATTGGGGGACAGGAGAAGCTTTCTTT. This codes for CASSFDWGTGEAFF.

This chain uses TRBV6-2 or TRBV6-3 with TRBJ1-5; tentative D call: TRBD1 (5 bases). The CDR3 extends over 17 amino acids. Germline V CDR1 and CDR2: MNHEY, SVGEGT. Trimming took 0 bases from V and 0 from J, leaving 12 bases between them. CDR3 nucleotides: TGTGCCAGCAGTTACTCGCCGGGGGGATATAGCAATCAGCCCCAGCATTTT. Its translation is CASSYSPGGYSNQPQHF.

This sequence joins TRBV5-1 and TRBJ2-1; D might be TRBD1 (5 bases). The germline V gene encodes CDR1 SGHRS and CDR2 YFSETQ. V was trimmed by 5 bases and J by 5 bases, leaving 11 bases between them. The CDR3 is made up of 13 amino acids. This CDR3 reads CASRPDINNEQFF. In DNA form, the CDR3 reads TGCGCCAGCAGACCGGACATAAACAATGAGCAGTTCTTC.

Details on this clone: The same CDR3 arises from other DNA sequences in this sample as well. The chain couples TRBV5-1 to TRBJ1-5; D is possibly TRBD1 (5 bases). Trimming removed 4 bases at V and 1 base at J, with 12 bases between. CDR1 and CDR2 from the germline V gene are SGHRS and YFSETQ. There are 15 residues in the CDR3. The CDR3 sequence is CASSLSGGSNQPQHF. The CDR3 DNA reads as TGCGCCAGCAGCCTCAGTGGGGGGAGCAATCAGCCCCAGCATTTT.

DNA of the CDR3: TGTGCCATCAGTGAGGCTAGGGAGGGCTACACCTTC. As protein: CAISEAREGYTF. The chain recombines TRBV10-3 with TRBJ1-2; D not certain. There are 12 residues in the CDR3. Deletions cut 2 bases from V and 8 bases from J, with 9 bases between. The germline V gene encodes CDR1 ENHRY and CDR2 SYGVKD.

This rearrangement joins TRBV7-9 to TRBJ1-1; a weak D match, TRBD1 (5 bases). CDR1 is SEHNR, CDR2 FQNEAQ, per germline (reference sequence). The CDR3 has 13 amino acids. V was clipped by 6 bases and J by 0 bases, with 8 bases between them. This chain's CDR3 is CASSSGVNTEAFF. The DNA of the CDR3 is TGTGCCAGCAGTTCGGGGGTGAACACTGAAGCTTTCTTT.

V is TRBV18 and J is TRBJ1-6; D gene ambiguous. Between the trimmed V and J ends, which lost 2 bases and 2 bases, there was a span of 13 bases. The length of the CDR3 is 17 residues. The germline V gene has CDR1 KGHSH and CDR2 LQKENI. Here the CDR3 reads CASSPGPAGAYNSPLHF. The CDR3 nucleotides read TGTGCCAGCTCACCAGGGCCGGCCGGCGCCTATAATTCACCCCTCCACTTT.

This clone was detected only a few times. This chain connects TRBV7-8 to TRBJ1-1, with TRBD1 as a possible D gene (6 bases). CDR3 length equals 17 residues. The germline V gene has CDR1 SGHVS and CDR2 FQNEAQ. The V end lost 5 bases, the J end lost 7 bases, and 26 bases lay between the germline ends. The CDR3 sequence is CASSPPRGGRPSGEAFF. The CDR3 nucleotides are TGTGCCAGCAGCCCCCCGCGGGGGGGCCGACCTTCCGGTGAAGCTTTCTTT.

The J gene is TRBJ2-3, the V gene TRBV2; 9 nucleotides agree with TRBD2. CDR3 size: 16 residues. CDR1 SNHLY and CDR2 FYNNEI come from the germline V gene. Trimming at V came to 6 bases and at J to 2 bases, leaving 9 bases not matched to a gene. The CDR3 protein is CASSAAGTSNTDTQYF. The CDR3 coding sequence is TGTGCCAGCAGCGCAGCTGGGACTAGCAACACAGATACGCAGTATTTT.

V usage is TRBV7-3 and J usage is TRBJ2-4, with a possible D match to TRBD2 (6 bases). The CDR3 spans 13 residues. Germline CDR1 is SGHTA and CDR2 is FQGTGA. The V and J ends lost 4 bases and 8 bases respectively, with 12 bases between them. The CDR3 region is CASSSKRRDIQYF. The DNA of the CDR3 is TGTGCCAGCAGCTCCAAGAGGAGGGACATTCAGTACTTC.

The chain is built from TRBV27 and TRBJ2-1; D uncertain. This CDR3 spans 15 amino acids. Germline V CDR1 and CDR2: MNHEY, SMNVEV (reference sequence). The V and J ends lost 2 bases and 4 bases respectively, with 12 bases between them. CDR3 amino acids: CASSLGQVSYNEQFF. As DNA, the CDR3 is TGTGCCAGCAGTTTAGGGCAGGTGTCTTACAATGAGCAGTTCTTC.

The chain links TRBV19 to TRBJ1-1; 9 nucleotides line up with TRBD1. CDR1 is LNHDA and CDR2 is SQIVND in the germline V gene (reference sequence). This CDR3 contains 15 residues. The ends lost 5 bases at V and 1 base at J; junction bases unmatched: 5. CDR3 residues: CASSPQGQGNTEAFF. The CDR3 bases are TGTGCCAGTAGTCCCCAGGGACAGGGGAACACTGAAGCTTTCTTT. Together with reference TRBV19 and TRBJ1-1, the CDR3 gives the full variable domain: DGGITQSPKYLFRKEGQNVTLSCEQNLNHDAMYWYRQDPGQGLRLIYYSQIVNDFQKGDIAEGYSVSREKKESFPLTVTSAQKNPTAFYLCASSPQGQGNTEAFFGQGTRLTVV.

This chain connects TRBV6-5 to TRBJ2-7, with 11 nucleotides matching TRBD2. The CDR3 runs 14 residues. The ends lost 6 bases at V and 6 bases at J; junction bases unmatched: 7. CDR1 and CDR2 (germline): MNHEY, SVGAGI. CDR3: CASSITSGGFEQYF. DNA of the CDR3: TGTGCCAGCAGCATCACTAGCGGGGGCTTCGAGCAGTACTTC.

The chain uses TRBV5-4 and TRBJ2-3, with 7 bases that match TRBD2. Germline V gene data show CDR1 as SGHNT and CDR2 as YYREEE (reference sequence). The V and J ends lost 0 bases and 1 base, in that order; junction bases with no gene match: 5. CDR3 size: 16 residues. DNA of the CDR3: TGTGCCAGCAGCTTGGTGCGAGCGGGGCGCACAGATACGCAGTATTTT. This translates into CASSLVRAGRTDTQYF.

This clone was found once. V is TRBV6-5 and J is TRBJ2-5; D might be TRBD2 (5 bases). Germline V gene lookup returns CDR1 MNHEY and CDR2 SVGAGI. This CDR3 region has 11 residues. V lost 8 bases to trimming and J lost 7 bases, with 11 bases between them. CDR3: CASLFAGTQYF. DNA for the CDR3: TGTGCCAGCCTTTTCGCGGGGACCCAGTACTTC.

V usage is TRBV2 and J usage is TRBJ1-5; 7 positions match TRBD1. The CDR3 runs 14 residues. Germline trimming cut 6 bases from V and 5 bases from J; bases unmatched to any gene: 7. Germline CDR1 and CDR2: SNHLY and FYNNEI. The CDR3: CASRLTGEDQPQHF. In DNA, the CDR3 is TGTGCCAGCAGGCTAACAGGGGAGGATCAGCCCCAGCATTTT.

The V gene is TRBV2, the J gene TRBJ2-4; D possibly corresponds to TRBD2 (6 bases). This CDR3 region has 15 residues. V was clipped by 8 bases and J by 5 bases, with 19 bases between them. CDR1 and CDR2 (germline): SNHLY, FYNNEI. The CDR3 bases are TGTGCCAGCGCCCGCGATGCGTCGGGGGAAAACATTCAGTACTTC. Translated: CASARDASGENIQYF.

This clone was picked up a small number of times. V is TRBV2 and J is TRBJ1-4, with D perhaps matching TRBD1 (5 bases). V dropped 6 bases and J dropped 0 bases, with 17 bases sitting between them. Looked up from germline, CDR1 is SNHLY and CDR2 is FYNNEI. The CDR3 runs to 17 residues. In nucleotides, the CDR3 is TGTGCCAGCAGGGGCTCACAGGTGTTTGCAACTAATGAAAAACTGTTTTTT. It is translated as CASRGSQVFATNEKLFF. Full variable domain (rest looked up from reference TRBV2 and TRBJ1-4): EPEVTQTPSHQVTQMGQEVILRCVPISNHLYFYWYRQILGQKVEFLVSFYNNEISEKSEIFDDQFSVERPDGSNFTLKIRSTKLEDSAMYFCASRGSQVFATNEKLFFGSGTQLSVL.

This clone was seen more than once but under ten times. The rearrangement links TRBV3-1 (or the pseudogene TRBV3-2) to TRBJ2-3, with 10 bases fitting TRBD2. This CDR3 is built from 18 residues. J was trimmed by 0 bases and V by 1 base; bases with no gene match: 7. The V gene's germline CDR1 is LGHDT and CDR2 YNNKEL (reference sequence). CDR3 DNA: TGTGCCAGCAGCCAAGGGGATAGCGGGAGGTACAGCACAGATACGCAGTATTTT. Amino acid sequence: CASSQGDSGRYSTDTQYF.